Shown below are 22 T cell receptor beta chains from a single sample sequenced in a study of shared clonotypes between healthy human individuals. CD8 cells classed as naive were CD45RO-negative and positively selected for CCR7, excluding terminally differentiated effector memory CD45RA+ cells. Profiling relied on immunoSEQ multiplex PCR, and the TCRdb table lists in-frame clones only, not all of them. Of roughly 890,000 clones listed, around 92% were seen once; the top ten hold around 24%. Sequencing was done on a sample of naive CD8+ T cells sorted from blood. The origin of the receptors is a man aged 25-45 years in good health.

The V and J genes are TRBV7-9 and TRBJ2-5; D unclear. The length of the CDR3 is 15 residues. The V gene's germline CDR1 is SEHNR and CDR2 FQNEAQ (reference sequence). V lost 7 bases, J lost 4 bases, and 19 bases lay in between. The CDR3 spells CASTELGPNGETQYF. The CDR3 coding sequence is TGTGCCAGCACAGAGCTAGGACCGAATGGAGAGACCCAGTACTTC.

With regard to this clone: Other DNA sequences of this sample code for an identical CDR3. The gene calls are TRBV29-1 and TRBJ1-1; D is unresolved. The V and J ends lost 6 bases and 0 bases respectively, with 8 bases between them. The CDR3 spans 12 residues. Per the germline V gene, CDR1 is SQVTM and CDR2 is ANQGSEA. CDR3 in amino acids: CSVESMNTEAFF. Here the CDR3 DNA reads TGCAGCGTCGAGTCGATGAACACTGAAGCTTTCTTT.

The rearrangement uses TRBV11-3 and TRBJ2-1, with D perhaps matching TRBD1 (5 bases). The V end lost 0 bases, the J end lost 4 bases, and 10 bases lay between the germline ends. CDR3 size: 15 residues. Germline lookup yields CDR1 SGHNT and CDR2 YENEEA. Here the CDR3 DNA reads TGTGCCAGCAGCTTAGACCCGGACAATTACAATGAGCAGTTCTTC. This encodes CASSLDPDNYNEQFF.

The CDR3 protein is CASRGAGYEQYF. The CDR3 DNA reads TGTGCCAGCAGGGGAGCCGGCTACGAGCAGTACTTC. The genes are TRBV7-9 and TRBJ2-7; tentatively, D is TRBD2 (5 bases). The CDR3 extends over 12 amino acids. Germline-derived CDR1 and CDR2 are SEHNR and FQNEAQ (reference sequence). The germline V and J ends were trimmed by 6 bases and 3 bases, with 9 bases remaining between them. Together with reference TRBV7-9 and TRBJ2-7, the CDR3 gives the full variable domain: DTGVSQNPRHKITKRGQNVTFRCDPISEHNRLYWYRQTLGQGPEFLTYFQNEAQLEKSRLLSDRFSAERPKGSFSTLEIQRTEQGDSAMYLCASRGAGYEQYFGPGTRLTVT.

The rearrangement joins TRBV27 to TRBJ2-1; 13 nucleotides agree with TRBD2. Germline CDR1 is MNHEY and CDR2 is SMNVEV (reference sequence). The CDR3 extends over 20 amino acids. V was pared by 6 bases and J by 11 bases, with 25 bases of the junction left unmatched. CDR3 coding DNA: TGTGCCAGCAGATCTACCGGGACTAGCGGGAAGAACCCACTCAATGAGAAGCAGTTCTTC. It codes for CASRSTGTSGKNPLNEKQFF.

The chain recombines TRBV13 with TRBJ2-1; D gene unclear. Germline V gene sequence: CDR1 PRHDT, CDR2 FYEKMQ (reference sequence). The V end was cut by 4 bases, the J end by 6 bases, with 13 bases between. CDR3 size: 14 residues. CDR3 residues: CASSSIDVPNEQFF. The CDR3 DNA reads as TGTGCCAGCAGCTCCATCGACGTCCCCAATGAGCAGTTCTTC.

About this clone: This CDR3 is also generated by other DNA sequences in the sample. The rearrangement links TRBV11-2 to TRBJ2-7; D not certain. Germline CDR1 and CDR2: SGHAT and FQNNGV. V dropped 0 bases and J dropped 1 base, with 4 bases sitting between them. The CDR3 contains 13 residues. The CDR3 loop reads CASSLEDSYEQYF. The CDR3 DNA follows: TGTGCCAGCAGCTTAGAAGATTCCTACGAGCAGTACTTC.

This chain joins TRBV6-5 and TRBJ1-2; 9 positions agree with TRBD1. V was clipped by 6 bases and J by 8 bases; unmatched bases: 7. The CDR3 contains 13 residues. Germline V gene lookup returns CDR1 MNHEY and CDR2 SVGAGI. CDR3 DNA sequence: TGTGCCAGCAGCACCGGGACAGGGAGCGGCTACACCTTC. Translation gives CASSTGTGSGYTF.

The chain has TRBV7-9 and TRBJ2-1, with 8 positions matching TRBD2. This CDR3 is built from 14 residues. The ends lost 8 bases at V and 6 bases at J; junction bases unmatched: 9. Germline V gives CDR1 SEHNR, CDR2 FQNEAQ (reference sequence). The CDR3 is CASQSGSSPNEQFF. The CDR3 DNA sequence: TGTGCCAGCCAGAGCGGGAGTTCCCCCAATGAGCAGTTCTTC. Combining the CDR3 with reference TRBV7-9 and TRBJ2-1 gives the whole variable domain DTGVSQNPRHKITKRGQNVTFRCDPISEHNRLYWYRQTLGQGPEFLTYFQNEAQLEKSRLLSDRFSAERPKGSFSTLEIQRTEQGDSAMYLCASQSGSSPNEQFFGPGTRLTVL.

The chain is built from TRBV14 and TRBJ1-1; D unresolved. Trimming left V 0 bases short and J 6 bases short, with 14 bases between. There are 15 residues in the CDR3. Germline CDR1 SGHDN, CDR2 FVKESK. CDR3 amino acids: CASSQEGSPDAEAFF. The DNA for the CDR3 is TGTGCCAGCAGCCAAGAAGGGTCACCCGATGCTGAAGCTTTCTTT.

As DNA, the CDR3 is TGTGCCAGCAGCTTGGGACAGGGGGCGTTCGAGCAGTACTTC. Translated, it gives CASSLGQGAFEQYF. V is TRBV5-5 and J is TRBJ2-7; TRBD1 agrees at 10 bases. The length of the CDR3 is 14 residues. The germline CDR1 and CDR2 sequences are SGHKS and YYEKEE (reference sequence). V trimming: 0 bases; J trimming: 6 bases; junction bases outside the gene matches: 3.

The chain employs TRBV9 and TRBJ2-6, with unresolved D. CDR1 is SGDLS and CDR2 is YYNGEE in the germline V gene. This CDR3 region has 16 residues. V dropped 0 bases and J dropped 4 bases, with 11 bases sitting between them. CDR3 sequence (DNA): TGTGCCAGCAGCGTAGCTGGGGATTCCGGGGCCAACGTCCTGACTTTC. It codes for CASSVAGDSGANVLTF.

The chain links TRBV28 to TRBJ2-7; 16 nucleotides align to TRBD2. The germline CDR1 and CDR2 sequences are MDHEN and SYDVKM. The CDR3 is 17 residues long. Unmatched junction bases numbered 11, after V lost 5 bases and J lost 7 bases. The CDR3 loop is CASSTGTSGRAGREQYF. CDR3 sequence (DNA): TGTGCCAGCAGTACAGGGACTAGCGGGAGGGCCGGACGAGAGCAGTACTTC.

The chain employs TRBV10-2 and TRBJ2-7; possibly TRBD1 or TRBD2 for D (5 bases each). This CDR3 has 13 amino acids. V lost 5 bases and J lost 2, with 10 bases in between. The germline V gene has CDR1 WSHSY and CDR2 SAAADI. CDR3 DNA sequence: TGCGCCAGCAGTCCGGGACCGGCCTACGAGCAGTACTTC. Protein: CASSPGPAYEQYF.

The chain employs TRBV27 and TRBJ2-1; 7 bases match TRBD2. The CDR3 has 14 amino acids. The V gene's germline CDR1 is MNHEY and CDR2 SMNVEV (reference sequence). J was trimmed by 5 bases and V by 4 bases; bases with no gene match: 5. The chain's CDR3 is CASSSAGLHNEQFF. CDR3 nucleotide sequence: TGTGCCAGCAGTTCAGCGGGACTGCACAATGAGCAGTTCTTC.

CDR3 nucleotides: TGTGCCAGTACCCATATGGGGCTGAACACTGAAGCTTTCTTT. Protein product: CASTHMGLNTEAFF. V is TRBV19 and J is TRBJ1-1; D is possibly TRBD1 (5 bases). The CDR3 consists of 14 residues. From germline, CDR1 is LNHDA and CDR2 SQIVND (reference sequence). Trimming removed 7 bases at V and 0 bases at J, with 12 bases between. The full variable domain, completed using reference TRBV19 and TRBJ1-1, is DGGITQSPKYLFRKEGQNVTLSCEQNLNHDAMYWYRQDPGQGLRLIYYSQIVNDFQKGDIAEGYSVSREKKESFPLTVTSAQKNPTAFYLCASTHMGLNTEAFFGQGTRLTVV.

The CDR3 nucleotides read TGTGCCAGCAGCCCAGTAGCGGGAGAGGCGGCAGATACGCAGTATTTT. Protein: CASSPVAGEAADTQYF. The chain has TRBV4-2 and TRBJ2-3; 9 bases map to TRBD2. Germline assignment: CDR1 LGHNA and CDR2 YNFKEQ. With 4 bases clipped from V and 4 bases from J, the junction kept 9 bases outside the gene matches. This CDR3 is 16 amino acids long.

This clone was seen a single time. V gene TRBV6-5 combines with J gene TRBJ2-1, with D possibly TRBD2 on 6 matching bases. The V and J ends lost 6 bases and 4 bases respectively, with 10 bases between them. Germline assignment: CDR1 MNHEY and CDR2 SVGAGI. The CDR3 has 13 amino acids. The chain's CDR3 is CASSGGAYNEQFF. The CDR3 nucleotides are TGTGCCAGCAGCGGCGGGGCTTACAATGAGCAGTTCTTC.

V usage is TRBV11-2 and J usage is TRBJ2-7; TRBD2 matches 10 bases. Germline assignment: CDR1 SGHAT and CDR2 FQNNGV. This CDR3 has 15 amino acids. V was clipped by 0 bases and J by 3 bases; unmatched bases: 2. The CDR3 loop reads CASSLEAGGYYEQYF. The CDR3 DNA reads TGTGCCAGCAGCTTAGAAGCGGGAGGGTACTACGAGCAGTACTTC. Full variable domain (missing parts from reference TRBV11-2 and TRBJ2-7): EAGVAQSPRYKIIEKRQSVAFWCNPISGHATLYWYQQILGQGPKLLIQFQNNGVVDDSQLPKDRFSAERLKGVDSTLKIQPAKLEDSAVYLCASSLEAGGYYEQYFGPGTRLTVT.

This chain connects TRBV28 to TRBJ1-5; 7 bases align to TRBD1. CDR3 length: 15 residues. Germline lookup yields CDR1 MDHEN and CDR2 SYDVKM. Trimming took 2 bases from V and 0 from J; bases not matched to a gene: 1. CDR3 sequence (DNA): TGTGCCAGCAGTTTAGGGACAGTTAGCAATCAGCCCCAGCATTTT. Its translation is CASSLGTVSNQPQHF.

This rearrangement joins TRBV5-1 to TRBJ2-2; D may be TRBD1 or TRBD2 (5 bases each). The CDR3 is made up of 15 amino acids. CDR1 is SGHRS and CDR2 is YFSETQ in the germline V gene. Between the trimmed V and J ends, which lost 0 bases and 3 bases, there was a span of 9 bases. CDR3 amino acids: CASSLAGTYTGELFF. DNA of the CDR3: TGCGCCAGCAGCTTGGCCGGGACCTACACCGGGGAGCTGTTTTTT. Supplemented by reference TRBV5-1 and TRBJ2-2, the full variable domain reads KAGVTQTPRYLIKTRGQQVTLSCSPISGHRSVSWYQQTPGQGLQFLFEYFSETQRNKGNFPGRFSGRQFSNSRSEMNVSTLELGDSALYLCASSLAGTYTGELFFGEGSRLTVL.

The chain employs TRBV7-8 and TRBJ2-1, with D perhaps matching TRBD2 (5 bases). Trimming cost V 5 bases and J 3 bases, with 11 bases left between them. The V gene's germline CDR1 is SGHVS and CDR2 FQNEAQ. CDR3 length equals 14 residues. The CDR3, as DNA: TGTGCCAGCAGCGCGGGTGACTACTACAATGAGCAGTTCTTC. It translates to CASSAGDYYNEQFF.